This TCR beta chain was obtained from a study of blood T cell repertoires in COVID-19 (dated by TCRdb to the early 2020s). Broadly, across the study: Samples covering the acute and convalescent phases of COVID-19 were provided by collaborators in the United States, Italy and Spain. The material from the prospective study consisted of cDNA or gDNA derived from T cells, B-cell-depleted T cells, or PBMCs. Where available, HLA class I and class II types were taken from metadata supplied by the sample provider and were not determined by assay-based typing. Nearly every sample came with metadata listing a de-identified subject ID, COVID-19 status, age in years and sex. The samples were drawn from two sources: the first 160 participants of the ongoing ImmuneRACE study, and about 1,300 subjects contributed by 6 global collaborators. Deeply sampled blood TCRbeta repertoires from subjects exposed to, actively infected with, or recovered from COVID-19 were included in the dataset. The repertoires were made available in a free public database intended to serve as a resource for research on the immune response to SARS-CoV-2.

TCRbeta CDR3 regions were amplified from genomic DNA using the immunoSEQ Assay, a bias-controlled multiplex PCR. The paper's data handling went like this. The number of nucleated cells in each sample was estimated from the amplification of reference gene primers within the assay. To quantify the absolute abundance of each unique TCRbeta CDR3 rearrangement, sequence reads were collapsed and filtered. For each sample, productive Simpson clonality was calculated as the square root of Simpson's diversity index over productive rearrangements. Sourced from immuneACCESS, this table was stored by TCRdb with only in-frame sequences that have V and J called. A share of the clones is absent; for the studies checked, an unresolved V gene accounts for under half, and the remainder has no known explanation. V, J and clone size reflect that table, while D and trimming were determined from the DNA. The sample data list fewer than 500,000 clones, and 75% to 90% of these were observed just once. The ten most abundant clones make up around 0.64% of the sample.

V and J are trimmed by 4 bases and 0 bases, and the gene matches miss 8 bases of the junction. The CDR1 and CDR2 encoded by the germline V gene (reference sequence) are LGHDT and YNNKEL. The CDR3 runs 16 residues from the cysteine to the phenylalanine. Only the CDR3 region is kept as DNA, spanning 48 bases read in frame from base 1. Broad study findings and their caveats: The amount of clinical and demographic metadata varied by source and participant and was provided uncurated.

Participants in the prospective study were aged roughly 18 to 100 years, lived in some 24 United States geographic areas, and enrolled through a virtual design. In the prospective study, participants were assigned to cohorts based on the clinical history participants reported in a screening survey and a study questionnaire. Recovered participants in ImmuneRACE Cohort 3 were defined as having two consecutive negative NP/OP PCR tests, clearance from a healthcare professional, or resolution of symptoms. In the prospective study, mobile phlebotomists collected whole blood, serum and a nasopharyngeal or oropharyngeal swab from each participant. Prospective study participants could optionally give additional blood draws and questionnaires over an approximately 2-month period. Prospective study blood samples were shipped either frozen or at room temperature before DNA extraction. A remark on this clone: What antigen it recognizes has not been identified. Base qualities are not recorded, but no much larger clone differs from it by a single base.

This chain is built from TRBV3-1 (or the pseudogene TRBV3-2) and TRBJ2-7, with TRBD1 matching 8 junction bases. Sequenced sample: PBMCs or T cells enriched from blood (not recorded which). The clonotype comes from a young woman who had recovered from COVID-19. The DNA is TGTGCCAGCAGCCCCTGGACAGGGACGGGCTCCTACGAGCAGTACTTC. This is translated as CASSPWTGTGSYEQYF.